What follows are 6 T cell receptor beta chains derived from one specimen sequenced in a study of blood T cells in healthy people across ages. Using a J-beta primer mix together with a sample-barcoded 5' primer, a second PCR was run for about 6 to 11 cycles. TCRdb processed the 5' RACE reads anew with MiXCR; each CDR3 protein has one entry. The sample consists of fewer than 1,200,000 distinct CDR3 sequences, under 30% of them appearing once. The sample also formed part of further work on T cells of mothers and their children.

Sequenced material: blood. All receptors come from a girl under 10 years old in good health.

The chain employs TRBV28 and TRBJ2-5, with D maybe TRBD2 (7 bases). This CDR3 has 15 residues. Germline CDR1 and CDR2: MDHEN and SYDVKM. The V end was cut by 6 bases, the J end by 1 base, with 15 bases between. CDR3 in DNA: TGTGCCAGCAGGAGAGCGGGACACCCCCAAGAGACCCAGTACTTC. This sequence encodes CASRRAGHPQETQYF.

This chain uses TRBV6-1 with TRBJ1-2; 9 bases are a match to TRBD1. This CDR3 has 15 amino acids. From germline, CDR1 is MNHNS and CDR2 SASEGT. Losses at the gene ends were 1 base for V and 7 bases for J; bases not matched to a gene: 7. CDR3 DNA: TGTGCCAGCAGTGAAGTCGACAGGGGGAGTCGTGGCTACACCTTC. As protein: CASSEVDRGSRGYTF.

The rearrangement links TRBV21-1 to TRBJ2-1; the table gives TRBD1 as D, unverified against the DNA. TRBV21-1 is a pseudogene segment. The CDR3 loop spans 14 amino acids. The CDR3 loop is CANDPGQHAIEQFF. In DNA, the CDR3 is TGTGCCAATGATCCGGGACAGCATGCTATCGAGCAGTTCTTC.

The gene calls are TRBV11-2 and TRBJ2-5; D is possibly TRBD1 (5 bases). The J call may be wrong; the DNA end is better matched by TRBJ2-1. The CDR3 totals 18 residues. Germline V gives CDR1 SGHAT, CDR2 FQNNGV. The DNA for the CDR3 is TGTGCCAGCAGCCGTCAAGGGGCAAGTAGCTCTATTATTAATGAGCAGTTCTTC. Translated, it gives CASSRQGASSSIINEQFF.

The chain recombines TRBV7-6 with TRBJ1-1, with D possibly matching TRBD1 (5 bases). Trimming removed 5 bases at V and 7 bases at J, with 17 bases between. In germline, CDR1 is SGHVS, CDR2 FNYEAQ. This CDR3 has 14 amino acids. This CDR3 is CASSLLEGQGEAFF. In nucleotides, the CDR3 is TGTGCCAGCAGCCTCTTGGAGGGGCAAGGTGAAGCTTTCTTT.

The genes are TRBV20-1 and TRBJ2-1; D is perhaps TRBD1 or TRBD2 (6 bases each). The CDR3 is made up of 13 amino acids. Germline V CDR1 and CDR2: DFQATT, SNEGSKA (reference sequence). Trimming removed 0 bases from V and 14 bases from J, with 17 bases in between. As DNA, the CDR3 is TGCAGTGCTAGAGATGGGGGGACGGGACAAGAGTTCTTC. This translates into CSARDGGTGQEFF.